Listed below are T cell receptor beta chains from one sample, sequenced in a study of OX40 agonist ivuxolimab in advanced cancers. Measured with immunoSEQ multiplex PCR; TCRdb has only the in-frame clones, and not every one. The data contain about 53,000 clones, approximately 75% of them singletons. Material: CD4+ or CD8+ T cells sorted from blood, obtained in a trial of the OX40 agonist ivuxolimab. These receptors all stem from an adult with an advanced solid tumor such as melanoma, head and neck, liver or kidney cancer. CDR3s include the opening cysteine and the closing phenylalanine or tryptophan. A D gene is named only where the DNA matches it firmly. For some rows the clone size is stated as once, few or many, or as a class when expanded; others skip it.

j_gene | v_gene | d_gene | abundance | CDR3nt | CDR3aa
TRBJ2-1 | TRBV30 | - | - | TGTGCCTGGAGTGTACTTTATTACAATGAGCAGTTCTTC | CAWSVLYYNEQFF
TRBJ2-3 | TRBV5-1 | TRBD1 | - | TGCGCCAGCAGCTTCCGGACAGGGGCATTTACAGATACGCAGTATTTT | CASSFRTGAFTDTQYF
TRBJ1-2 | TRBV30 | - | - | TGTGCCTGGGACCCGGGTCAGGGCCGAGGCTACACCTTC | CAWDPGQGRGYTF
TRBJ2-7 | TRBV5-1 | TRBD1 | - | TGCGCCAGCAGCCTCGGACAGGGGGCCTACGAGCAGTACTTC | CASSLGQGAYEQYF
TRBJ1-1 | TRBV7-8 | - | few | TGTGCCAGCAGCTCGCAGGTCACGAGGAACACTGAAGCTTTCTTT | CASSSQVTRNTEAFF
TRBJ2-3 | TRBV2 | - | - | TGTGCCAGCAGCGCCCGGTTGGGCGGTAGCACAGATACGCAGTATTTT | CASSARLGGSTDTQYF
TRBJ1-1 | TRBV4-3 | - | - | TGCGCCAGCAGCCACCGGTGGGATACTGAAGCTTTCTTT | CASSHRWDTEAFF
TRBJ2-7 | TRBV7-6 | TRBD2 | - | TGTGCCAGCAGCTTTTTTTACCGGGGGGTCTACGAGCAGTACTTC | CASSFFYRGVYEQYF
TRBJ1-2 | TRBV30 | TRBD1 | - | TGTGCCTGGGGGACAGGTTATGGCTACACCTTC | CAWGTGYGYTF
TRBJ2-1 | TRBV19 | - | once | TGTGCCACAGCGGGTGCTTCCTACAATGAGCAGTTCTTC | CATAGASYNEQFF
TRBJ1-2 | TRBV6-1 | - | - | TGTGCCAGCCTATCGCCGACAGGCAGCTATGGCTACACCTTC | CASLSPTGSYGYTF
TRBJ2-7 | TRBV28 | TRBD2 | - | TGTGCCAGCAGCCGAGGACTAGGCCTCGGCTACGAGCAGTACTTC | CASSRGLGLGYEQYF
TRBJ1-4 | TRBV18 | - | - | TGTGCCAGCTCACCTGCCCAGAACTCTAATGAAAAACTGTTTTTT | CASSPAQNSNEKLFF
TRBJ1-2 | TRBV5-1 | TRBD1 | - | TGCGCCAGCAGCCCTACAGGGGGCCCTAACTATGGCTACACCTTC | CASSPTGGPNYGYTF
TRBJ2-1 | TRBV7-3 | - | - | TGTGCCAGCACCCTTGGGGGGGGGCCATCGGATGAGCAGTTCTTC | CASTLGGGPSDEQFF
TRBJ2-3 | TRBV28 | TRBD1 | - | TGTGCCAGCAGTCGCCAGGGGGTTGTCACAGATACGCAGTATTTT | CASSRQGVVTDTQYF
TRBJ2-3 | TRBV27 | - | - | TGTGCCAGCAGGGGGGGACGGAGTGGCACAGATACGCAGTATTTT | CASRGGRSGTDTQYF
TRBJ2-3 | TRBV20-1 | - | few | TGCAGTTCCCACAGGGAGAATACGCAGTATTTT | CSSHRENTQYF
TRBJ2-3 | TRBV5-1 | TRBD2 | once | TGCGCCAGCGGGAGGGATATTGCAGATACGCAGTATTTT | CASGRDIADTQYF
TRBJ2-1 | TRBV5-8 | - | medium-sized | TGTGCCAGCAGCCACCTTGGAAGCGCGAGCTCCTACAATGAGCAGTTCTTC | CASSHLGSASSYNEQFF
TRBJ2-1 | TRBV7-3 | - | - | TGTGCCAGCAGCCAGGACTGGGACAATGAGCAGTTCTTC | CASSQDWDNEQFF
TRBJ2-7 | TRBV10-1 | - | - | TGCGCCAGCAGCCCAGGGAGCTCCTACGAGCAGTACTTC | CASSPGSSYEQYF
TRBJ1-2 | TRBV25-1 | - | - | TGTGCCAGCAGTGATCCTGTTCAAGGCGGTAACTATGGCTACACCTTC | CASSDPVQGGNYGYTF
TRBJ1-1 | TRBV27 | - | once | TGTGCCAGCTCCCGCTGGGCGTACACTGAAGCTTTCTTT | CASSRWAYTEAFF
TRBJ2-7 | TRBV5-6 | - | - | TGTGCCAGCAGCTCGGGCCTCGGCTTGGAGCAGTACTTC | CASSSGLGLEQYF
TRBJ1-2 | TRBV5-1 | - | - | TGCGCCAGCAGCTTGACGGGGTGGGATGGCTACACCTTC | CASSLTGWDGYTF
TRBJ2-7 | TRBV6-4 | TRBD2 | few | TGTGCCAGCAGTGAAGGGACTAATTTGTACGAGCAGTACTTC | CASSEGTNLYEQYF
TRBJ1-1 | TRBV10-1 | TRBD1 | - | TGCGCCAGCAGTGAGTCAAGGACAGGGAACACTGAAGCTTTCTTT | CASSESRTGNTEAFF
TRBJ2-5 | TRBV6-1 | TRBD2 | - | TGTGCCAGCAGTGGAAGACTAGCGCGGGAGACCCAGTACTTC | CASSGRLARETQYF
TRBJ2-4 | TRBV5-1 | - | - | TGCGCCAGCAGCTTGGGTGGCGGGAACATTCAGTACTTC | CASSLGGGNIQYF
TRBJ2-7 | TRBV6-5 | - | - | TGTGCCAGCAGTTACTTACAGGGCCAGCAGTACTTC | CASSYLQGQQYF
TRBJ1-6 | TRBV6-5 | TRBD1 | - | TGTGCCAGCAGCTCGGGACAGAACAGCTCACCCCTCCACTTT | CASSSGQNSSPLHF
TRBJ2-1 | TRBV30 | TRBD1 | - | TGTGCCTGGAAGGTAGGACAGGGGCCCCTACGGGGGCAGTTCTTC | CAWKVGQGPLRGQFF
TRBJ1-5 | TRBV5-1 | - | - | TGCGCCAGCAGCTTAAGTGGGAGGGATAGCAATCAGCCCCAGCATTTT | CASSLSGRDSNQPQHF
TRBJ1-5 | TRBV19 | TRBD1 | - | TGTGCCAGTAGTATAAAGGACAGGGGCCCCCCGGGGAATCAGCCCCAGCATTTT | CASSIKDRGPPGNQPQHF
TRBJ1-4 | TRBV5-1 | TRBD1 | - | TGCGCCAGCAGCCGGAACAGGGGGCGCGAAAAACTGTTTTTT | CASSRNRGREKLFF
TRBJ2-1 | TRBV11-2 | TRBD2 | - | TGTGCCAGCAGCTTAGATAGGGAGGGGCCCCGCGGTGGGCAGTTCTTC | CASSLDREGPRGGQFF
TRBJ1-4 | TRBV6-5 | - | - | TGTGCCAGCAGTTACCCAGGATCGCGGGAAAAACTGTTTTTT | CASSYPGSREKLFF
TRBJ1-1 | TRBV12-5 | - | - | TGTGCTAGTGTCGCCGGGGGGGCTGAAGCTTTCTTT | CASVAGGAEAFF
TRBJ2-7 | TRBV5-6 | - | - | TGTGCCAGCAGCTTGTTATTTGGGGGTAGCTACGAGCAGTACTTC | CASSLLFGGSYEQYF
TRBJ2-5 | TRBV7-9 | - | - | TGTGCCAGCAGCTTAGGGTCCGGGGGAGAGACCCAGTACTTC | CASSLGSGGETQYF
TRBJ1-2 | TRBV5-1 | - | - | TGCGCCAGCAGCTTGGGGGACTATGGCTACACCTTC | CASSLGDYGYTF
TRBJ2-7 | TRBV20-1 | - | - | TGCAGTGCTAGCGGGATCTACGAGCAGTACTTC | CSASGIYEQYF
TRBJ2-1 | TRBV7-3 | TRBD2 | few | TGTGCCAGCAGCTTAGTTATAGCGGGAGTGAATGAGCAGTTCTTC | CASSLVIAGVNEQFF
TRBJ1-1 | TRBV10-3 | - | - | TGTGCCATCACGCCGGAACCGGGGACTGAAGCTTTCTTT | CAITPEPGTEAFF
TRBJ2-2 | TRBV11-3 | TRBD1 | medium-sized | TGTGCCAGCAGCCAGGACAGGGGGCTCACCGGGGAGCTGTTTTTT | CASSQDRGLTGELFF
TRBJ2-2 | TRBV7-3 | TRBD2 | - | TGTGCCAGCAGCTTAAATGGACTAGCGGGAGGTGGGGAGCTGTTTTTT | CASSLNGLAGGGELFF
TRBJ1-1 | TRBV4-1 | - | - | TGCGCCACCTCAAGGGACACTGAAGCTTTCTTT | CATSRDTEAFF
TRBJ2-3 | TRBV5-4 | - | - | TGTGCCAGCAGCCGATTCTCGAGCACAGATACGCAGTATTTT | CASSRFSSTDTQYF
TRBJ1-1 | TRBV9 | TRBD1 | - | TGTGCCAGCAGCGAGGGGGCTTTGAACACTGAAGCTTTCTTT | CASSEGALNTEAFF
TRBJ1-1 | TRBV5-1 | - | - | TGCGCCAGCAGCCCCGGGTCTAACTCCATGAACACTGAAGCTTTCTTT | CASSPGSNSMNTEAFF
TRBJ1-4 | TRBV4-2 | - | - | TGTGCCAGCAGCCAAGAGATGTTTTCTAGGGGGGCGAAAGGAAAACTGTTTTTT | CASSQEMFSRGAKGKLFF